This T cell receptor (beta chain) was sequenced for a study of monozygotic twins with inflammatory bowel disease. Concerning this clonotype itself: The antigen is unknown.

Study-wide findings and caveats: IBD patients carried less diverse TCRbeta repertoires (inverse Simpson) than healthy co-twins.

One entry per CDR3 protein, without DNA, is what TCRdb gives after re-calling the 5' RACE reads. The sample data list 300,000 to 400,000 distinct CDR3 sequences. The CDR3 is 14 residues long. Germline V gene sequence: CDR1 MNHNS, CDR2 SASEGT. The receptor was derived from a human donor with ulcerative colitis or Crohn's disease, or a healthy co-twin of an affected twin (not recorded which). The gene calls are TRBV6-1 and TRBJ1-2; TCRdb returns TRBD1, unconfirmable since there is no DNA. The sequencing sample was made of blood. This chain's CDR3 is CASSPHTGVYGYTF.